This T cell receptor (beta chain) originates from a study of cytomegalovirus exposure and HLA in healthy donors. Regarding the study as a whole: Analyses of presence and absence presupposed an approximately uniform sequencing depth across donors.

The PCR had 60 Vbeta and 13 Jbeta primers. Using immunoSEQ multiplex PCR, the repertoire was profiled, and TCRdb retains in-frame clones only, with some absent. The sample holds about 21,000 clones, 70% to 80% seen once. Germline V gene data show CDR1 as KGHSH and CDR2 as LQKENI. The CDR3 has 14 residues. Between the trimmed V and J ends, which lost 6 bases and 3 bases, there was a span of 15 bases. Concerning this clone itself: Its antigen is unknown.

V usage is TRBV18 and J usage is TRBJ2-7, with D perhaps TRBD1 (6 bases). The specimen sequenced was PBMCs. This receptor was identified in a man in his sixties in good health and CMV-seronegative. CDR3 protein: CASSRRTAGYEQYF. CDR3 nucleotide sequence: TGTGCCAGCTCCCGCCGGACAGCAGGCTACGAGCAGTACTTC.